Listed below are T cell receptor beta chains from one sample, sequenced in a study of graft-versus-host responses after intestinal transplantation. The antigens these receptors bind are not known. Produced via immunoSEQ multiplex PCR; TCRdb's table is partial and in-frame only. The profile shows tens of thousands of clones, over 90% of them singletons. The sample consisted of unstimulated CD8+ T cells sorted from spleen or lymph node cells, taken before transplant. All receptors derive from a human donor who was the organ donor for an intestinal transplant. Both conserved end residues are part of each CDR3. Fields, in order: CDR3 length, clone size, J gene, V gene, D gene, CDR3 DNA, CDR3 protein. D genes are given only for firm matches. Not all rows give a size; the values are once, few, many and, for expanded clones, a class.

CDR3 length: 17
clone size: NA
J gene: TRBJ2-1
V gene: TRBV27
D gene: TRBD2
CDR3 DNA: TGTGCCAGCACAGGTGCGGGAGGGCCTAGGGTATACAATGAGCAGTTCTTC
CDR3 protein: CASTGAGGPRVYNEQFF

CDR3 length: 14
clone size: NA
J gene: TRBJ2-7
V gene: TRBV12-5
D gene: NA
CDR3 DNA: TGTGCTAGTGGAGGGGGGGACGGGGCGTACGAGCAGTACTTC
CDR3 protein: CASGGGDGAYEQYF

CDR3 length: 16
clone size: once
J gene: TRBJ2-1
V gene: TRBV5-1
D gene: TRBD2
CDR3 DNA: TGCGCCAGCAGCTTGGAAGGGCTAGCGGGACTCAATGAGCAGTTCTTC
CDR3 protein: CASSLEGLAGLNEQFF

CDR3 length: 15
clone size: once
J gene: TRBJ2-1
V gene: TRBV6-6
D gene: TRBD2
CDR3 DNA: TGTGCCAGCAGTTACTCGAGCGGGAGGGCCAATGAGCAGTTCTTC
CDR3 protein: CASSYSSGRANEQFF

CDR3 length: 11
clone size: NA
J gene: TRBJ2-1
V gene: TRBV27
D gene: NA
CDR3 DNA: TGTGCCAGCGGTTCCTACGATGAGCAGTTCTTC
CDR3 protein: CASGSYDEQFF

CDR3 length: 15
clone size: NA
J gene: TRBJ2-3
V gene: TRBV2
D gene: TRBD2
CDR3 DNA: TGTGCCATCCGGTTTGATAGCGGGAGGTCAGCAATGCAGTATTTT
CDR3 protein: CAIRFDSGRSAMQYF

CDR3 length: 14
clone size: NA
J gene: TRBJ2-1
V gene: TRBV7-2
D gene: TRBD2
CDR3 DNA: TGTGCCAGCAGCCGTTATTCAGCGGGAGATGAGCAGTTCTTC
CDR3 protein: CASSRYSAGDEQFF

CDR3 length: 15
clone size: NA
J gene: TRBJ2-7
V gene: TRBV25-1
D gene: NA
CDR3 DNA: TGTGCCAGCAGTGAATCTTGGGACCCGACCTACGAGCAGTACTTC
CDR3 protein: CASSESWDPTYEQYF

CDR3 length: 13
clone size: once
J gene: TRBJ2-7
V gene: TRBV28
D gene: NA
CDR3 DNA: TGTGCCAGCAGTCTTGAAGCAGGGGACGAGCAGTACTTC
CDR3 protein: CASSLEAGDEQYF

CDR3 length: 11
clone size: NA
J gene: TRBJ1-2
V gene: TRBV6-6
D gene: NA
CDR3 DNA: TGTGCCAGCAGACAGGGCTATGGCTACACCTTC
CDR3 protein: CASRQGYGYTF

CDR3 length: 15
clone size: NA
J gene: TRBJ2-1
V gene: TRBV7-9
D gene: NA
CDR3 DNA: TGTGCCAGCAGCTCCCACCTTGACAGAGACAATGAGCAGTTCTTC
CDR3 protein: CASSSHLDRDNEQFF

CDR3 length: 14
clone size: NA
J gene: TRBJ1-5
V gene: TRBV7-9
D gene: NA
CDR3 DNA: TGTGCCAGCAGCTCCAAAGGGGCCCATCAGCCCCAGCATTTT
CDR3 protein: CASSSKGAHQPQHF

CDR3 length: 16
clone size: NA
J gene: TRBJ2-2
V gene: TRBV9
D gene: TRBD1
CDR3 DNA: TGTGCCAGCAGCCCACAACAGGGGTCTAACACCGGGGAGCTGTTTTTT
CDR3 protein: CASSPQQGSNTGELFF

CDR3 length: 14
clone size: NA
J gene: TRBJ2-2
V gene: TRBV5-4
D gene: NA
CDR3 DNA: TGTGCCAGCAGCTTGGGGGCAATCACCGGGGAGCTGTTTTTT
CDR3 protein: CASSLGAITGELFF

CDR3 length: 14
clone size: NA
J gene: TRBJ1-1
V gene: TRBV5-1
D gene: NA
CDR3 DNA: TGCGCCAGCAGCTTGCTACCTACGAACACTGAAGCTTTCTTT
CDR3 protein: CASSLLPTNTEAFF

CDR3 length: 16
clone size: NA
J gene: TRBJ2-1
V gene: TRBV11-2
D gene: TRBD2
CDR3 DNA: TGTGCCAGCAGCTTAGTAACGGGAGGGATCTACAATGAGCAGTTCTTC
CDR3 protein: CASSLVTGGIYNEQFF

CDR3 length: 16
clone size: NA
J gene: TRBJ2-2
V gene: TRBV4-2
D gene: TRBD2
CDR3 DNA: TGTGCCAGCAGCCCCAGGACTAGCGGGAGCACCGGGGAGCTGTTTTTT
CDR3 protein: CASSPRTSGSTGELFF

CDR3 length: 13
clone size: NA
J gene: TRBJ1-2
V gene: TRBV14
D gene: NA
CDR3 DNA: TGTGCCAGCAGCCTAACAGGGTACTATGGCTACACCTTC
CDR3 protein: CASSLTGYYGYTF

CDR3 length: 16
clone size: few
J gene: TRBJ2-3
V gene: TRBV6-6
D gene: NA
CDR3 DNA: TGTGCCAGCAGTTACGGGCCACCGGGGGTCGCAGATACGCAGTATTTT
CDR3 protein: CASSYGPPGVADTQYF

CDR3 length: 14
clone size: NA
J gene: TRBJ2-3
V gene: TRBV27
D gene: NA
CDR3 DNA: TGTGCCAGCAGTTTATCCGGCCGAACAGATACGCAGTATTTT
CDR3 protein: CASSLSGRTDTQYF

CDR3 length: 13
clone size: NA
J gene: TRBJ1-5
V gene: TRBV7-9
D gene: NA
CDR3 DNA: TGTGCCAGCAGCCCGGGAAGCAATCAGCCCCAGCATTTT
CDR3 protein: CASSPGSNQPQHF

CDR3 length: 17
clone size: NA
J gene: TRBJ2-5
V gene: TRBV28
D gene: NA
CDR3 DNA: TGTGCCAGCAGTTTATTAGGTGGAGTAGTGGACCAAGAGACCCAGTACTTC
CDR3 protein: CASSLLGGVVDQETQYF

CDR3 length: 15
clone size: NA
J gene: TRBJ1-5
V gene: TRBV6-6
D gene: NA
CDR3 DNA: TGTGCCAGCAACGGGGGAGGCTGGAGCAATCAGCCCCAGCATTTT
CDR3 protein: CASNGGGWSNQPQHF

CDR3 length: 18
clone size: NA
J gene: TRBJ2-7
V gene: TRBV28
D gene: TRBD2
CDR3 DNA: TGTGCCAGCAGTTTTCCCGGACTAGCGGGCGAGCCCTCCTACGAGCAGTACTTC
CDR3 protein: CASSFPGLAGEPSYEQYF

CDR3 length: 13
clone size: NA
J gene: TRBJ1-1
V gene: TRBV27
D gene: TRBD1
CDR3 DNA: TGTGCCAGCAGTTTATCCCGGACAGGAAAAGCTTTCTTT
CDR3 protein: CASSLSRTGKAFF

CDR3 length: 14
clone size: NA
J gene: TRBJ2-7
V gene: TRBV4-2
D gene: TRBD2
CDR3 DNA: TGTGCCAGCAGCCAAGGAGCGGGAGCATACGAGCAGTACTTC
CDR3 protein: CASSQGAGAYEQYF

CDR3 length: 11
clone size: NA
J gene: TRBJ2-3
V gene: TRBV20-1
D gene: NA
CDR3 DNA: TGCAGTGCTAGATACGGCCATACGCAGTATTTT
CDR3 protein: CSARYGHTQYF

CDR3 length: 15
clone size: once
J gene: TRBJ2-7
V gene: TRBV11-2
D gene: TRBD1
CDR3 DNA: TGTGCCAGCAGCTTAGGGGCGGGACAGGGGCACGAGCAGTACTTC
CDR3 protein: CASSLGAGQGHEQYF

CDR3 length: 15
clone size: NA
J gene: TRBJ2-1
V gene: TRBV27
D gene: TRBD2
CDR3 DNA: TGTGCCAGCAGCCTGGCGGGACTAGCGTATTCCGAGCAGTTCTTC
CDR3 protein: CASSLAGLAYSEQFF

CDR3 length: 13
clone size: NA
J gene: TRBJ2-7
V gene: TRBV11-3
D gene: NA
CDR3 DNA: TGTGCCAGCAGCTACAGGGAAGGGTACGAGCAGTACTTC
CDR3 protein: CASSYREGYEQYF

CDR3 length: 16
clone size: once
J gene: TRBJ1-5
V gene: TRBV7-2
D gene: NA
CDR3 DNA: TGTGCCAGCAGCTTGTCAGGGCAGATTGGCAATCAGCCCCAGCATTTT
CDR3 protein: CASSLSGQIGNQPQHF

CDR3 length: 18
clone size: once
J gene: TRBJ1-3
V gene: TRBV4-2
D gene: NA
CDR3 DNA: TGTGCCAGCAGCCAAGAAGGTGGGCCCGGACGCTCTGGAAACACCATATATTTT
CDR3 protein: CASSQEGGPGRSGNTIYF

CDR3 length: 14
clone size: NA
J gene: TRBJ2-3
V gene: TRBV7-6
D gene: NA
CDR3 DNA: TGTGCCAGCAGCTACGAGGCGGGGCCAGATACGCAGTATTTT
CDR3 protein: CASSYEAGPDTQYF

CDR3 length: 14
clone size: NA
J gene: TRBJ2-7
V gene: TRBV4-1
D gene: NA
CDR3 DNA: TGCGCCAGCAGCCAAGAGTGGCGGTCCTACGAGCAGTACTTC
CDR3 protein: CASSQEWRSYEQYF

CDR3 length: 18
clone size: NA
J gene: TRBJ2-1
V gene: TRBV28
D gene: TRBD2
CDR3 DNA: TGTGCCAGCAGCCTCGGCCCCGGGACTAGCGGAGCCTACAATGAGCAGTTCTTC
CDR3 protein: CASSLGPGTSGAYNEQFF

CDR3 length: 13
clone size: NA
J gene: TRBJ2-1
V gene: TRBV2
D gene: NA
CDR3 DNA: TGTGCCAGCAGCGAAAGCTCCTACAATGAGCAGTTCTTC
CDR3 protein: CASSESSYNEQFF

CDR3 length: 16
clone size: NA
J gene: TRBJ1-2
V gene: TRBV7-6
D gene: NA
CDR3 DNA: TGTGCCAGCAGCTCTTCTCCTCAGCTTACTAACTATGGCTACACCTTC
CDR3 protein: CASSSSPQLTNYGYTF

CDR3 length: 14
clone size: NA
J gene: TRBJ2-7
V gene: TRBV2
D gene: TRBD2
CDR3 DNA: TGTGCCAGCAGTGAAGGACTAGCGGCCTACGAGCAGTACTTC
CDR3 protein: CASSEGLAAYEQYF

CDR3 length: 13
clone size: NA
J gene: TRBJ2-7
V gene: TRBV6-5
D gene: NA
CDR3 DNA: TGTGCCAGCAGTTACTCTCTCGGGAACGAGCAGTACTTC
CDR3 protein: CASSYSLGNEQYF

CDR3 length: 15
clone size: few
J gene: TRBJ1-1
V gene: TRBV21-1
D gene: NA
CDR3 DNA: TGTGCCAGCAGCTTAGCAGGGGGCCTAGGCACTGAAGCTTTCTTT
CDR3 protein: CASSLAGGLGTEAFF

CDR3 length: 16
clone size: NA
J gene: TRBJ2-7
V gene: TRBV7-6
D gene: TRBD2
CDR3 DNA: TGTGCCAGCAGCTTTAATACGGGACTAGCGAAGATCGAGCAGTACTTC
CDR3 protein: CASSFNTGLAKIEQYF

CDR3 length: 19
clone size: NA
J gene: TRBJ2-3
V gene: TRBV7-9
D gene: TRBD2
CDR3 DNA: TGTGCCAGCAGCTTGACCGGGACTAGCGGGATATCTTTCACAGATACGCAGTATTTT
CDR3 protein: CASSLTGTSGISFTDTQYF

CDR3 length: 13
clone size: NA
J gene: TRBJ2-5
V gene: TRBV6-5
D gene: NA
CDR3 DNA: TGTGCCAGCAGTTACTCGTCTGTGGAGACCCAGTACTTC
CDR3 protein: CASSYSSVETQYF

CDR3 length: 12
clone size: once
J gene: TRBJ2-7
V gene: TRBV7-9
D gene: NA
CDR3 DNA: TGTGCCAGCAGCGTAGGCAAGTACGAGCAGTACTTC
CDR3 protein: CASSVGKYEQYF

CDR3 length: 13
clone size: NA
J gene: TRBJ2-5
V gene: TRBV28
D gene: NA
CDR3 DNA: TGTGCCAGCAAATTTTCGTCGAAAGAGACCCAGTACTTC
CDR3 protein: CASKFSSKETQYF

CDR3 length: 16
clone size: NA
J gene: TRBJ2-7
V gene: TRBV19
D gene: TRBD1
CDR3 DNA: TGTGCCAGTAGTACCTCACCGACAGGGAGCTCCTACGAGCAGTACTTC
CDR3 protein: CASSTSPTGSSYEQYF

CDR3 length: 16
clone size: NA
J gene: TRBJ2-7
V gene: TRBV19
D gene: NA
CDR3 DNA: TGTGCCAGTAGTGCCGGCACCAGGCGCGCTCCCTACGAGCAGTACTTC
CDR3 protein: CASSAGTRRAPYEQYF

CDR3 length: 15
clone size: NA
J gene: TRBJ2-1
V gene: TRBV2
D gene: TRBD2
CDR3 DNA: TGTGCCAGCCCTTTTGCGGGAGGTTCCTACAATGAGCAGTTCTTC
CDR3 protein: CASPFAGGSYNEQFF

CDR3 length: 16
clone size: once
J gene: TRBJ2-3
V gene: TRBV9
D gene: TRBD2
CDR3 DNA: TGTGCCAGCAGCCCCGGGACTAGCGGGCTCACAGATACGCAGTATTTT
CDR3 protein: CASSPGTSGLTDTQYF

CDR3 length: 14
clone size: NA
J gene: TRBJ1-5
V gene: TRBV19
D gene: NA
CDR3 DNA: TGTGCTACGAGAAGAGGGCCTAGCAATCAGCCCCAGCATTTT
CDR3 protein: CATRRGPSNQPQHF

CDR3 length: 15
clone size: NA
J gene: TRBJ1-2
V gene: TRBV18
D gene: TRBD1
CDR3 DNA: TGTGCCAGCTCACCAGTTTCGGGACAGGGTGATGGCTACACCTTC
CDR3 protein: CASSPVSGQGDGYTF

CDR3 length: 13
clone size: NA
J gene: TRBJ2-1
V gene: TRBV7-2
D gene: NA
CDR3 DNA: TGTGCCAGCAGCTTAGGGCTAATTAATGAGCAGTTCTTC
CDR3 protein: CASSLGLINEQFF

CDR3 length: 14
clone size: NA
J gene: TRBJ2-1
V gene: TRBV28
D gene: NA
CDR3 DNA: TGTGCCAGCAGTTTCCCTAGCTCCTACAATGAGCAGTTCTTC
CDR3 protein: CASSFPSSYNEQFF

CDR3 length: 13
clone size: once
J gene: TRBJ2-3
V gene: TRBV9
D gene: NA
CDR3 DNA: TGTGCCAGCAGCAGAGGGGGGGCAGATACGCAGTATTTT
CDR3 protein: CASSRGGADTQYF

CDR3 length: 15
clone size: NA
J gene: TRBJ1-5
V gene: TRBV5-5
D gene: TRBD1
CDR3 DNA: TGTGCCAGCAGCCTACAGGGGGCTGGCAATCAGCCCCAGCATTTT
CDR3 protein: CASSLQGAGNQPQHF

CDR3 length: 14
clone size: NA
J gene: TRBJ1-2
V gene: TRBV27
D gene: NA
CDR3 DNA: TGTGCCAGCAGTTATGGGGGTGCTAACTATGGCTACACCTTC
CDR3 protein: CASSYGGANYGYTF

CDR3 length: 16
clone size: NA
J gene: TRBJ1-4
V gene: TRBV6-6
D gene: NA
CDR3 DNA: TGTGCCAGCAGCCACCCTAGGACAAGGGAGGGGGAAAAACTGTTTTTT
CDR3 protein: CASSHPRTREGEKLFF

CDR3 length: 13
clone size: NA
J gene: TRBJ1-1
V gene: TRBV27
D gene: NA
CDR3 DNA: TGTGCCAGCAGTCCCGAGTGGGGCACTGAAGCTTTCTTT
CDR3 protein: CASSPEWGTEAFF

CDR3 length: 12
clone size: NA
J gene: TRBJ2-1
V gene: TRBV4-2
D gene: NA
CDR3 DNA: TGTGCCAGCAGCTTAGCGTTTGATGAGCAGTTCTTC
CDR3 protein: CASSLAFDEQFF

CDR3 length: 16
clone size: NA
J gene: TRBJ2-1
V gene: TRBV29-1
D gene: TRBD2
CDR3 DNA: TGCAGCGTGGCCCCGGGGGCGGGAGGATTATACAATGAGCAGTTCTTC
CDR3 protein: CSVAPGAGGLYNEQFF